Below are 16 T cell receptor beta chains sequenced from a single sample in a study of T cells in Graves' hyperthyroidism and ophthalmopathy (dated by TCRdb to the late 2010s). The method behind the library was multiplex PCR. The data were produced on an Illumina HiSeq 2000. The TCR beta CDR3 regions were amplified from the RNA transcripts. A first-round RT-PCR of the TCR CDR3 used the HTBI primer set with the Qiagen OneStep RT-PCR kit. TCRdb trimmed public reads at Q25 via fastp, called clones via MiXCR and kept in-frame beta chains. Rows are unified per CDR3 protein, each entry keeping the most common DNA and genes. In this sample the table shows approximately 610,000 distinct CDR3 sequences, roughly 15% of which occur a single time. Together, the top ten hold about 4.5% of the sample. Sequencing used blood. The receptor source for this set is a woman in her thirties or forties with Graves' ophthalmopathy.

This clonotype was counted ten times or more. The chain links TRBV20-1 to TRBJ1-1, with TRBD1 matching over 9 bases. The CDR3 is 13 amino acids. After removal of 1 base from V and 6 bases from J, the junction contained 3 bases not matched to a gene. Germline CDR1 reads DFQATT; CDR2 reads SNEGSKA (reference sequence). The CDR3: CSARGTGVSEAFF. CDR3 coding DNA: TGCAGTGCTAGAGGGACAGGGGTCTCTGAAGCTTTCTTT.

At least ten counts were recorded for this clonotype. The V gene is TRBV15, the J gene TRBJ2-7; 7 bases match TRBD1. Germline-derived CDR1 and CDR2 are LNHNV and YYDKDF (reference sequence). CDR3 size: 15 residues. V trimming: 1 base; J trimming: 2 bases; junction bases outside the gene matches: 5. The CDR3 DNA reads as TGTGCCACCAGCAGAGTAATCGGACAGGCCTACGAGCAGTACTTC. Protein sequence: CATSRVIGQAYEQYF.

In this sample, this clonotype turned up many times. The V gene is TRBV12-3 or TRBV12-4, the J gene TRBJ2-7, with D perhaps matching TRBD1 (5 bases). The germline V and J ends were trimmed by 7 bases and 7 bases, with 20 bases remaining between them. CDR3 length: 14 amino acids. Here the CDR3 reads CASTFDSLKMEQYF. CDR3 bases: TGTGCCAGCACCTTCGACAGCCTGAAGATGGAGCAGTACTTC.

The sample holds a few counts of this clonotype. The CDR3 spells CASRSGTGGARGYTF. For the CDR3, the DNA is TGTGCCAGCCGTTCCGGGACAGGGGGCGCGAGGGGCTACACCTTC. The V and J genes are TRBV27 and TRBJ1-2, with 12 bases lining up with TRBD1. Trimming removed 8 bases from V and 8 bases from J; junction bases left unmatched: 12. The CDR3 runs to 15 residues. CDR1 MNHEY and CDR2 SMNVEV come from the germline V gene (reference sequence).

This clonotype was seen repeatedly, ten times or more. The chain joins TRBV28 to TRBJ1-5; 8 bases fit TRBD1. CDR3 length: 15 residues. CDR1 and CDR2 (germline): MDHEN, SYDVKM. Trimming at V came to 4 bases and at J to 5 bases, leaving 7 bases not matched to a gene. CDR3 sequence: CASSYQDRAHQPQHF. The CDR3 coding sequence is TGTGCCAGCAGTTACCAGGACAGGGCCCATCAGCCCCAGCATTTT.

The V gene is TRBV6-1, the J gene TRBJ1-2; 9 nucleotides align to TRBD1. Trimming cost V 6 bases and J 3 bases; bases outside gene matches: 8. The CDR3 totals 15 residues. Germline assignment: CDR1 MNHNS and CDR2 SASEGT. The CDR3 nucleotides read TGTGCCAGCAGGGACCTGAGGACAGGGGACTATGGCTACACCTTC. Its translation: CASRDLRTGDYGYTF.

The chain uses TRBV20-1 and TRBJ2-5; 12 bases fit TRBD2. Germline V lookup: CDR1 DFQATT, CDR2 SNEGSKA (reference sequence). With 6 bases clipped from V and 7 bases from J, the junction kept 3 bases outside the gene matches. CDR3 length equals 12 residues. In DNA, the CDR3 is TGCAGTGCCTGGGGACTAGCGGGGACCCAGTACTTC. Amino acid sequence: CSAWGLAGTQYF.

This clonotype was seen at least ten times. The chain combines TRBV20-1 with TRBJ2-7; 7 nucleotides line up with TRBD1. V lost 1 base to trimming and J lost 5 bases; unmatched junction nucleotides: 11. The CDR3 has 15 residues. Germline V CDR1 and CDR2: DFQATT, SNEGSKA (reference sequence). CDR3 coding DNA: TGCAGTGCTAGAGGTGGGAGACAGGGTAAGAACGAGCAGTACTTC. It translates to CSARGGRQGKNEQYF.

The rearrangement links TRBV12-3 or TRBV12-4 to TRBJ2-5, with TRBD2 matching 10 bases. This CDR3 region has 15 residues. The CDR3 bases are TGTTCCTCGGGCCCAGCGGGAGGGCCTCTGGAGACCCAGTACTTC. Translated: CSSGPAGGPLETQYF.

This clonotype showed up many times. The genes are TRBV20-1 and TRBJ2-7; perhaps TRBD2 as D (5 bases). The CDR3 runs 14 residues. Germline V lookup: CDR1 DFQATT, CDR2 SNEGSKA (reference sequence). The ends were cut back, 0 bases at V and 3 bases at J, with 12 bases in the middle. The CDR3 DNA sequence: TGCAGTGCTAGAGAGCCGACTAACTTCTACGAGCAGTACTTC. Amino acids: CSAREPTNFYEQYF.

There are many counts of this clonotype. The chain combines TRBV29-1 with TRBJ1-2, with TRBD1 as a possible D gene (5 bases). V was clipped by 4 bases and J by 4 bases, with 13 bases between them. Germline V gene sequence: CDR1 SQVTM, CDR2 ANQGSEA. This CDR3 contains 13 residues. The CDR3 protein is CSVVFSGTYGYTF. Here the CDR3 DNA reads TGCAGCGTTGTATTCTCAGGGACCTATGGCTACACCTTC.

This clonotype was found a few times. V is TRBV6-2 or TRBV6-3 and J is TRBJ2-4; maybe TRBD2 (6 bases). Germline CDR1 reads MNHEY; CDR2 reads SVGEGT. Between the trimmed V and J ends, which lost 7 bases and 3 bases, there was a span of 10 bases. The CDR3 spans 13 residues. For the CDR3, the DNA is TGTGCCAGCAAATGGGGGGACAAAAACATTCAGTACTTC. It codes for CASKWGDKNIQYF.

This clonotype was recorded many times. V gene TRBV28 combines with J gene TRBJ2-5; D remains ambiguous. This CDR3 is built from 13 residues. Germline CDR1 MDHEN, CDR2 SYDVKM. V was shortened by 8 bases and J by 0 bases, with 10 bases between the two germline ends. The CDR3 sequence: CASGQDHQETQYF. The CDR3 DNA follows: TGTGCCAGCGGGCAGGACCACCAAGAGACCCAGTACTTC.

This clonotype was counted between two and nine times. The rearrangement uses TRBV6-1 and TRBJ1-5, with TRBD1 as a possible D gene (5 bases). This CDR3 has 14 amino acids. V shed 8 bases and J shed 2 bases, with 13 bases lying between them. Germline V CDR1 and CDR2: MNHNS, SASEGT. The CDR3 protein is CASSRGMGNQPQHF. The DNA for the CDR3 is TGTGCCAGCTCGAGGGGTATGGGCAATCAGCCCCAGCATTTT.

In this sample, this clonotype turned up many times. This chain links TRBV6-5 with TRBJ2-2; a weak D match, TRBD2 (6 bases). The V end was cut by 4 bases, the J end by 7 bases, with 13 bases between. Germline lookup yields CDR1 MNHEY and CDR2 SVGAGI. The CDR3 loop spans 14 amino acids. The CDR3 loop is CASSSLEGGGELFF. In DNA form, the CDR3 reads TGTGCCAGCAGTTCCCTTGAGGGAGGCGGGGAGCTGTTTTTT.

This clonotype was counted many times. J is TRBJ2-7 and V is TRBV28; maybe TRBD1 (5 bases). V shed 1 base and J shed 2 bases, with 12 bases lying between them. Per the germline V gene, CDR1 is MDHEN and CDR2 is SYDVKM. The CDR3 spans 15 residues. CDR3 sequence: CASSLLAGSTYEQYF. In DNA form, the CDR3 reads TGTGCCAGCAGTTTATTGGCAGGGTCCACCTACGAGCAGTACTTC.